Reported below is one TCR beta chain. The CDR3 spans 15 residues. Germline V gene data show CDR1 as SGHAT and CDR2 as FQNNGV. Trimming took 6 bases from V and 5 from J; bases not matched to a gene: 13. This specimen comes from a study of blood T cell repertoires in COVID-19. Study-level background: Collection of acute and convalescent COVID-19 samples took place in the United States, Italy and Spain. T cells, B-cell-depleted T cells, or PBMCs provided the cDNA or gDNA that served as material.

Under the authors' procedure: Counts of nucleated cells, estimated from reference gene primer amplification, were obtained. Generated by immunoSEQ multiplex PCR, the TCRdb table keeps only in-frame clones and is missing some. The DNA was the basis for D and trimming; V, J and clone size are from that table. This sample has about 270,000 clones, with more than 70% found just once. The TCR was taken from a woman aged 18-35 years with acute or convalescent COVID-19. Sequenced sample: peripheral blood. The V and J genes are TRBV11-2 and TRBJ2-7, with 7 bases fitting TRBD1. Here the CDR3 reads CASSRPTGILDEQYF. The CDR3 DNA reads TGTGCCAGCAGTCGGCCGACAGGGATTCTGGACGAGCAGTACTTC.